This paragraph reports one TCR beta chain. The data were taken from a study of T cell responses to AZD1222 COVID-19 vaccine. The ends were cut back, 4 bases at V and 3 bases at J, with 12 bases in the middle. The CDR3 covers 14 residues. Germline values: CDR1 MDHEN, CDR2 SYDVKM. Profiled with immunoSEQ multiplex PCR; TCRdb holds only in-frame clones, not every one. The sample holds some 99,000 clones, approximately 86% seen once. The starting material was peripheral blood, obtained on day 0 of AZD1222 vaccination. This chain links TRBV28 with TRBJ1-2; D is ambiguous. The receptor comes from an adult in good health. This chain's CDR3 is CASSSAETHYGYTF. For the CDR3, the DNA is TGTGCCAGCAGTTCCGCCGAGACCCACTATGGCTACACCTTC.